These 15 T cell receptor beta chains share one sample of origin, sequenced in a study of T cell responses to AZD1222 COVID-19 vaccine. Only in-frame clones appear in the TCRdb table, and some are missing; sequencing was by immunoSEQ multiplex PCR. This sample has about 140,000 clones, with about 89% found just once. The sample consisted of peripheral blood, taken on day 0 of AZD1222 vaccination. The receptors stem from an adult in good health.

The chain recombines TRBV30 with TRBJ1-1; D is unclear. Germline lookup yields CDR1 GTSNPN and CDR2 SVGIG (reference sequence). The CDR3 runs 13 residues. V was cut by 4 bases and J by 7 bases, with 16 bases left in between. The CDR3 coding sequence is TGTGCCTGGATCGGGCAAAGACCGGTTGAAGCTTTCTTT. It specifies CAWIGQRPVEAFF.

The chain carries TRBV12-3 or TRBV12-4 and TRBJ2-2; D is ambiguous. This CDR3 spans 13 amino acids. With 4 bases removed from V and 5 bases from J, the gap between germline ends came to 8 bases. For the CDR3, the DNA is TGTGCCAGCAGTTATACATTAACCGGGGAGCTGTTTTTT. This translates into CASSYTLTGELFF.

CDR3 loop: CASSVADGYNEQFF. The CDR3 nucleotides read TGTGCCAGCAGTGTGGCGGACGGATACAATGAGCAGTTCTTC. This sequence joins TRBV6-4 and TRBJ2-1; D unclear. CDR3 length: 14 amino acids. The V end lost 4 bases, the J end lost 4 bases, and 11 bases lay between the germline ends. Germline CDR1 and CDR2: MRHNA and SNTAGT.

The gene calls are TRBV28 and TRBJ2-3; the D is unclear. The V gene's germline CDR1 is MDHEN and CDR2 SYDVKM. V was pared by 2 bases and J by 2 bases, with 8 bases between. The CDR3 has 14 residues. CDR3 region: CASSLISDTDTQYF. CDR3 nucleotide sequence: TGTGCCAGCAGTTTAATCTCTGACACAGATACGCAGTATTTT.

The V gene is TRBV24-1, the J gene TRBJ1-6; no reliable D call. Looked up from germline, CDR1 is KGHDR and CDR2 is SFDVKD. V was pared by 5 bases and J by 3 bases, with 7 bases between. CDR3 length: 14 amino acids. CDR3 bases: TGTGCCACCAGTGGCCACGACTATAATTCACCCCTCCACTTT. Protein sequence: CATSGHDYNSPLHF.

The gene calls are TRBV4-1 and TRBJ1-1, with D unresolved. CDR3 length: 13 amino acids. The germline gives CDR1 MGHRA, CDR2 YSYEKL. V was cut by 0 bases and J by 8 bases, with 10 bases left in between. This CDR3 reads CASSQERGYEAFF. The CDR3 bases are TGCGCCAGCAGCCAAGAGAGAGGGTACGAAGCTTTCTTT.

A single count supports this clone. V gene TRBV12-3 or TRBV12-4 combines with J gene TRBJ2-5; D gene unclear. The CDR3 loop spans 13 amino acids. Trimming removed 5 bases at V and 2 bases at J, with 9 bases between. The CDR3 sequence is CASSPSLQETQYF. The CDR3 nucleotides read TGTGCCAGCAGTCCGAGCTTGCAAGAGACCCAGTACTTC.

The rearrangement joins TRBV10-2 to TRBJ1-3; D unresolved. The germline V and J ends were trimmed by 3 bases and 0 bases, with 9 bases remaining between them. CDR1 and CDR2 (germline): WSHSY, SAAADI. This CDR3 has 15 amino acids. CDR3 coding DNA: TGCGCCAGCAGTGAAAGCCGGATCTCTGGAAACACCATATATTTT. Its translation: CASSESRISGNTIYF.

The CDR3 spells CASSQDRIGRAYGYTF. Here the CDR3 DNA reads TGTGCCAGCAGCCAAGATCGGATCGGCAGGGCCTATGGCTACACCTTC. The chain has TRBV14 and TRBJ1-2, with D perhaps matching TRBD1 (5 bases). The CDR3 covers 16 residues. Trimming left V 0 bases short and J 4 bases short, with 15 bases between. The germline V gene has CDR1 SGHDN and CDR2 FVKESK.

The chain is built from TRBV29-1 and TRBJ2-7; 12 positions match TRBD1. Germline V lookup: CDR1 SQVTM, CDR2 ANQGSEA. Trimming at V came to 7 bases and at J to 4 bases, leaving 8 bases not matched to a gene. There are 14 residues in the CDR3. The CDR3 is CSAAGTGGSYEQYF. Written as DNA, the CDR3 is TGCAGCGCAGCCGGGACAGGGGGCTCGTACGAGCAGTACTTC.

V and J are TRBV7-9 and TRBJ1-5; D call uncertain. V lost 2 bases and J lost 6, with 14 bases in between. The germline V gene has CDR1 SEHNR and CDR2 FQNEAQ (reference sequence). This CDR3 contains 15 residues. In DNA form, the CDR3 reads TGTGCCAGCAGCTTATTCGAGGGAGAGGGTCAGCCCCAGCATTTT. Translation: CASSLFEGEGQPQHF.

The chain couples TRBV25-1 to TRBJ2-1; 7 positions agree with TRBD1. J was trimmed by 7 bases and V by 4 bases; bases with no gene match: 10. Per the germline V gene, CDR1 is MGHDK and CDR2 is SYGVNS. The CDR3 spans 15 residues. The CDR3 here is CASSGTGGDWNEQFF. The CDR3, as DNA: TGTGCCAGCAGTGGGACAGGTGGAGACTGGAATGAGCAGTTCTTC.

This clone has just one count. For the CDR3, the DNA is TGCGCCAGCAGCTGGATTAGCGGGGGCACAGATACGCAGTATTTT. This encodes CASSWISGGTDTQYF. The rearrangement joins TRBV5-1 to TRBJ2-3; 8 positions agree with TRBD2. V was pared by 3 bases and J by 1 base, with 4 bases of the junction left unmatched. The CDR3 has 15 amino acids. The germline V gene encodes CDR1 SGHRS and CDR2 YFSETQ.

The CDR3 coding sequence is TGTGCCAGCAGTTTACAGACAGGTTCCTACGAGCAGTACTTC. Its translation is CASSLQTGSYEQYF. The V gene is TRBV28, the J gene TRBJ2-7, with D perhaps TRBD1 (6 bases). Deletions cut 2 bases from V and 1 base from J, with 9 bases between. CDR3 length: 14 amino acids. Germline V gene data show CDR1 as MDHEN and CDR2 as SYDVKM.

The sample holds a few counts of this clone. The chain is built from TRBV6-5 and TRBJ1-1; 10 positions match TRBD1. The CDR3 spans 14 residues. V was clipped by 6 bases and J by 4 bases; unmatched bases: 5. Per the germline V gene, CDR1 is MNHEY and CDR2 is SVGAGI. The CDR3 loop is CASRWDRGGTEAFF. The CDR3, as DNA: TGTGCCAGCAGATGGGACAGGGGAGGCACTGAAGCTTTCTTT.